The 28 T cell receptor beta chains below come from one sample, sequenced in a study of T cells in Graves' hyperthyroidism and ophthalmopathy. Amplification of TCR beta CDR3 regions used RNA as the template. During a first-round RT-PCR of the TCR CDR3, the HTBI primer set was used. TCRdb processed the multiplex PCR reads anew with MiXCR; each CDR3 protein has one entry. The sample consists of some 400,000 distinct CDR3 sequences, approximately 13% of them appearing once. Sequencing was performed on blood. These receptor sequences come from a woman between 55 and 75 years old with Graves' hyperthyroidism.

This clonotype was seen repeatedly, ten times or more. The chain joins TRBV7-9 to TRBJ2-7, with TRBD1 identical over 11 bases. V dropped 5 bases and J dropped 5; count of bases not matched to a gene: 11. CDR3 length equals 16 residues. Germline V gene data show CDR1 as SEHNR and CDR2 as FQNEAQ (reference sequence). CDR3 DNA sequence: TGTGCCAGCAGCCCAACCCCGGGACAGGGGGAGGACGAGCAGTACTTC. Translation: CASSPTPGQGEDEQYF.

The chain joins TRBV11-2 to TRBJ2-1, with a possible D match to TRBD1 (5 bases). The ends were cut back, 5 bases at V and 6 bases at J, with 14 bases in the middle. The germline V gene has CDR1 SGHAT and CDR2 FQNNGV. The CDR3 totals 14 residues. The CDR3 DNA sequence: TGTGCCAGCAGCACTCGACAGCCAGGCAATGAGCAGTTCTTC. It encodes CASSTRQPGNEQFF.

In its sample, this clonotype was seen many times. V gene TRBV18 combines with J gene TRBJ2-3; D is possibly TRBD2 (6 bases). With 2 bases removed from V and 4 bases from J, the gap between germline ends came to 13 bases. This CDR3 spans 15 amino acids. Looked up from germline, CDR1 is KGHSH and CDR2 is LQKENI. The CDR3 coding sequence is TGTGCCAGCTCACCAGGGGGGATTCGGGCAGATACGCAGTATTTT. Protein sequence: CASSPGGIRADTQYF.

This clonotype has a count of ten or more. The rearrangement joins TRBV20-1 to TRBJ2-1, with unresolved D. V lost 0 bases to trimming and J lost 0 bases, with 9 bases between them. The germline CDR1 and CDR2 sequences are DFQATT and SNEGSKA (reference sequence). This CDR3 spans 15 amino acids. CDR3 sequence: CSARDSRASYNEQFF. The CDR3 DNA sequence: TGCAGTGCTAGAGATTCACGGGCCTCCTACAATGAGCAGTTCTTC.

Many counts were recorded for this clonotype. The genes are TRBV7-9 and TRBJ1-2; 11 positions match TRBD1. Germline values: CDR1 SEHNR, CDR2 FQNEAQ (reference sequence). The CDR3 consists of 15 residues. After removal of 1 base from V and 8 bases from J, the junction contained 6 bases not matched to a gene. The CDR3 loop reads CASSLVGQGARGYTF. CDR3 in DNA: TGTGCCAGCAGCTTAGTAGGACAGGGGGCGCGAGGCTACACCTTC.

In this sample, this clonotype turned up many times. The chain carries TRBV28 and TRBJ1-1; no firm D call. This CDR3 has 14 amino acids. V lost 5 bases and J lost 5, with 15 bases in between. CDR1 is MDHEN and CDR2 is SYDVKM in the germline V gene. CDR3 DNA: TGTGCCAGCAGTCGCGACCTTTCTTGGACTGAAGCTTTCTTT. Its protein is CASSRDLSWTEAFF.

This clonotype was detected ten times or more. The rearrangement links TRBV28 to TRBJ2-7, with 12 nucleotides matching TRBD1. V was pared by 0 bases and J by 4 bases, with 1 base of the junction left unmatched. The CDR3 spans 15 residues. Germline CDR1 is MDHEN and CDR2 is SYDVKM. The CDR3 nucleotides read TGTGCCAGCAGTTTATGGGGACAGGGGGCTTACGAGCAGTACTTC. This gives the protein CASSLWGQGAYEQYF.

This clonotype was seen many times. V usage is TRBV7-3 and J usage is TRBJ2-7, with TRBD2 identical over 14 bases. CDR3 length: 14 residues. V was clipped by 4 bases and J by 12 bases; unmatched bases: 8. CDR1 and CDR2 (germline): SGHTA, FQGTGA. In nucleotides, the CDR3 is TGTGCCAGCAGCTCGGGACTAGCGGGAGCCCCTCGGTACTTC. Amino acid sequence: CASSSGLAGAPRYF.

The table lists this clonotype with many counts. This chain joins TRBV7-9 and TRBJ1-2; D is unresolved. The CDR3 runs 13 residues. Germline CDR1 is SEHNR and CDR2 is FQNEAQ (reference sequence). Trimming shortened V by 2 bases and J by 2 bases, and 6 bases separated the two germline ends. The CDR3 reads CASSLTLNYGYTF. The CDR3 DNA reads as TGTGCCAGCAGCTTAACGCTAAACTATGGCTACACCTTC. The variable domain in full, completed from reference TRBV7-9 and TRBJ1-2, reads DTGVSQNPRHKITKRGQNVTFRCDPISEHNRLYWYRQTLGQGPEFLTYFQNEAQLEKSRLLSDRFSAERPKGSFSTLEIQRTEQGDSAMYLCASSLTLNYGYTFGSGTRLTVV.

There are many counts of this clonotype. The V gene is TRBV2, the J gene TRBJ2-2; 13 bases map to TRBD2. Germline V gene data show CDR1 as SNHLY and CDR2 as FYNNEI. J gave up 3 bases and V 4 bases, and 5 bases lay outside the gene matches. CDR3 length equals 17 residues. The CDR3 loop reads CASSGTSGREDTGELFF. CDR3 sequence (DNA): TGTGCCAGCAGTGGGACTAGCGGGAGAGAGGACACCGGGGAGCTGTTTTTT.

This clonotype was counted between two and nine times. The genes are TRBV10-3 and TRBJ2-2; weak D call: TRBD2 (6 bases). CDR1 is ENHRY and CDR2 is SYGVKD in the germline V gene. Trimming stripped 3 bases from V and 7 bases from J, with 15 bases between. The CDR3 has 15 amino acids. The CDR3 here is CAISEGGAYVGELFF. The CDR3, as DNA: TGTGCCATCAGTGAAGGCGGGGCTTATGTCGGGGAGCTGTTTTTT.

This clonotype has at least ten counts. V gene TRBV5-6 combines with J gene TRBJ2-7, with 7 bases aligning to TRBD2. The CDR3 covers 15 residues. Germline V gene sequence: CDR1 SGHDT, CDR2 YYEEEE. V trimming: 1 base; J trimming: 2 bases; junction bases outside the gene matches: 6. CDR3 sequence reads: CASSLFGTKTYEQYF. CDR3 DNA: TGTGCCAGCAGCTTGTTCGGGACTAAAACCTACGAGCAGTACTTC.

The sample holds a few counts of this clonotype. V gene TRBV19 combines with J gene TRBJ1-4; the D is unclear. Per germline, CDR1 LNHDA and CDR2 SQIVND (reference sequence). V lost 2 bases, J lost 4 bases, and 14 bases lay in between. The CDR3 sequence is 16 residues long. As DNA, the CDR3 is TGTGCCAGTAGTATACACGGTTCCAGTAGTAATGAAAAACTGTTTTTT. Protein: CASSIHGSSSNEKLFF.

In this sample, this clonotype turned up many times. In nucleotides, the CDR3 is TGCAGTGCTAGTCGGGGGAGGGTAGTTGGTGAGCAGTTCTTC. It encodes CSASRGRVVGEQFF. The chain uses TRBV20-1 and TRBJ2-1, with 7 bases fitting TRBD2. In germline, CDR1 is DFQATT, CDR2 SNEGSKA (reference sequence). This CDR3 region has 14 residues. The V segment lost 3 bases and the J segment 9 bases; nucleotides outside the gene matches: 11.

This clonotype was observed a few times. The chain has TRBV5-8 and TRBJ2-5; no firm D call. The germline V gene encodes CDR1 SGHTS and CDR2 YDEGEE. The CDR3 length is 13 residues. The V end lost 4 bases, the J end lost 5 bases, and 12 bases lay between the germline ends. CDR3 DNA sequence: TGTGCCAGCAGCCAACGGTATTTGGAGACCCAGTACTTC. Residues: CASSQRYLETQYF.

This clonotype was counted ten times or more. The chain recombines TRBV3-1 with TRBJ1-4; weak D call: TRBD1 (6 bases). CDR1 is LGHDT and CDR2 is YNNKEL in the germline V gene (reference sequence). The V and J ends lost 0 bases and 7 bases respectively, with 12 bases between them. The CDR3 sequence is 15 residues long. DNA for the CDR3: TGTGCCAGCAGCCAAGATAACCAGGGGCGTGAAAAACTGTTTTTT. It encodes CASSQDNQGREKLFF. Supplemented by reference TRBV3-1 and TRBJ1-4, the full variable domain reads DTAVSQTPKYLVTQMGNDKSIKCEQNLGHDTMYWYKQDSKKFLKIMFSYNNKELIINETVPNRFSPKSPDKAHLNLHINSLELGDSAVYFCASSQDNQGREKLFFGSGTQLSVL.

CDR3 nucleotide sequence: TGTGCCAGCAGCATACACAATGAGCAGTACTTC. Residues: CASSIHNEQYF. V gene TRBV28 combines with J gene TRBJ2-1; the D is unclear. The J call is uncertain, as TRBJ2-7 better fits the DNA end. Germline CDR1 and CDR2: MDHEN and SYDVKM. The CDR3 is made up of 11 amino acids.

The CDR3 loop reads CASSTGTNHVNEQFF. The CDR3 region has the DNA TGTGCCAGCAGCACCGGGACTAATCACGTCAATGAGCAGTTCTTC. The chain joins TRBV12-3 or TRBV12-4 to TRBJ2-1, with 7 nucleotides matching TRBD2. The CDR3 is 15 residues long. V lost 6 bases, J lost 6 bases, and 11 bases stayed unmatched.

This clonotype was seen ten or more times. The rearrangement links TRBV2 to TRBJ2-7, with 10 bases fitting TRBD2. The germline gives CDR1 SNHLY, CDR2 FYNNEI. CDR3 length: 16 amino acids. The V segment lost 4 bases and the J segment 4 bases; nucleotides outside the gene matches: 10. The CDR3 nucleotides read TGTGCCAGCAGTGGAGGGGCTAGCGGGAGTAAGTACGAGCAGTACTTC. Amino acids: CASSGGASGSKYEQYF.

This clonotype was recorded a few times. This chain links TRBV18 with TRBJ2-2, with 9 bases aligning to TRBD1. The V segment lost 0 bases and the J segment 8 bases; nucleotides outside the gene matches: 7. Germline V gene data show CDR1 as KGHSH and CDR2 as LQKENI. This CDR3 has 16 residues. The CDR3 here is CASSPPTTGGAGELFF. DNA of the CDR3: TGTGCCAGCTCACCACCAACGACAGGGGGAGCGGGGGAGCTGTTTTTT.

This clonotype was seen repeatedly, ten times or more. The chain has TRBV27 and TRBJ2-1; 7 bases align to TRBD2. Germline CDR1 reads MNHEY; CDR2 reads SMNVEV (reference sequence). The V gene end was trimmed by 5 bases and the J gene end by 1 base; junction bases not matched to a gene: 11. This CDR3 contains 17 residues. The chain's CDR3 is CASSQRLARISYNEQFF. CDR3 sequence (DNA): TGTGCCAGCAGTCAGCGACTAGCTCGAATTTCCTACAATGAGCAGTTCTTC.

This clonotype was recorded only once. A read error may explain this, as a much larger clone is one base away. The chain combines TRBV4-1 with TRBJ2-1, with 7 nucleotides matching TRBD1. This CDR3 has 17 amino acids. The germline gives CDR1 MGHRA, CDR2 YSYEKL. The CDR3 region is CASSQRETGWSYSEQFF. CDR3 nucleotide sequence: TGCGCCAGCAGCCAGCGCGAGACAGGGTGGTCCTACAGTGAGCAGTTCTTC.

V is TRBV7-3 and J is TRBJ1-4; D not resolved. The CDR3 has 15 amino acids. Looked up from germline, CDR1 is SGHTA and CDR2 is FQGTGA. V lost 5 bases, J lost 7 bases, and 17 bases lay in between. The CDR3 loop is CASSRVGEVGEKLFF. The CDR3 DNA sequence: TGTGCCAGCAGCCGGGTCGGGGAAGTCGGTGAAAAACTGTTTTTT. Variable domain in full (rest from reference TRBV7-3 and TRBJ1-4): GAGVSQTPSNKVTEKGKYVELRCDPISGHTALYWYRQSLGQGPEFLIYFQGTGAADDSGLPNDRFFAVRPEGSVSTLKIQRTERGDSAVYLCASSRVGEVGEKLFFGSGTQLSVL.

The chain is built from TRBV18 and TRBJ2-5; D not resolved. Germline loops: CDR1 KGHSH, CDR2 LQKENI. The CDR3 runs 14 residues. Between the trimmed V and J ends, which lost 0 bases and 3 bases, there was a span of 8 bases. CDR3 residues: CASSPPQLEETQYF. As DNA, the CDR3 is TGTGCCAGCTCACCACCACAATTAGAAGAGACCCAGTACTTC.

This clonotype was counted ten times or more. This chain uses TRBV28 with TRBJ2-5; D is uncertain. Between the trimmed V and J ends, which lost 5 bases and 5 bases, there was a span of 21 bases. The CDR3 runs to 16 residues. Germline lookup yields CDR1 MDHEN and CDR2 SYDVKM. In DNA form, the CDR3 reads TGTGCCAGCAGTGAATACGGGTTTCGGGCCGGGGAGACCCAGTACTTC. Translated: CASSEYGFRAGETQYF. Filled out from reference TRBV28 and TRBJ2-5, the complete variable domain reads DVKVTQSSRYLVKRTGEKVFLECVQDMDHENMFWYRQDPGLGLRLIYFSYDVKMKEKGDIPEGYSVSREKKERFSLILESASTNQTSMYLCASSEYGFRAGETQYFGPGTRLLVL.

This clonotype appeared many times. V and J are TRBV6-6 and TRBJ2-7; D gene unclear. The length of the CDR3 is 14 residues. Germline V gene lookup returns CDR1 MNHNY and CDR2 SVGAGI (reference sequence). V lost 0 bases and J lost 2, with 8 bases in between. The CDR3 loop is CASSYSSETYEQYF. The CDR3, as DNA: TGTGCCAGCAGTTACTCCTCGGAGACCTACGAGCAGTACTTC.

The chain employs TRBV10-2 and TRBJ2-7; 11 bases fit TRBD2. This CDR3 is 16 amino acids long. The germline CDR1 and CDR2 sequences are WSHSY and SAAADI. V lost 8 bases and J lost 1; bases outside the gene matches: 10. As DNA, the CDR3 is TGCGCCAGCGCGATATTAGGACTAGCGGGTTCCTACGAGCAGTACTTC. Its protein product is CASAILGLAGSYEQYF.

This clonotype has a count of ten or more. The chain couples TRBV28 to TRBJ2-2; 9 nucleotides line up with TRBD1. After removal of 4 bases from V and 6 bases from J, the junction contained 6 bases not matched to a gene. Germline CDR1 reads MDHEN; CDR2 reads SYDVKM. This CDR3 region has 15 residues. This chain's CDR3 is CASSSGQGSPGELFF. CDR3 nucleotide sequence: TGTGCCAGCAGTTCGGGACAGGGTTCCCCCGGGGAGCTGTTTTTT.